This T cell receptor (beta chain) was retrieved from a study of shared clonotypes between healthy human individuals. Some clones are missing from TCRdb's copy, which holds only in-frame ones; the method was immunoSEQ multiplex PCR. The table records hundreds of thousands of clones, around 96% of them present only once. Notes on the study in general: Even with large depth, rarefaction showed that sorted-subset sequencing was incomplete.

The CDR3 is 14 residues long. V was clipped by 0 bases and J by 0 bases, with 6 bases between them. Germline V gene data show CDR1 as SGHTS and CDR2 as YDEGEE. Naive CD8 populations comprised CD45RO-negative cells positively selected for CCR7, excluding terminally differentiated effector memory CD45RA+ cells. Caucasian adults living in Nashville, Tennessee, provided all samples. Remarks on this clone: The antigen is undetermined.

This clonotype originated in a man aged 25 to 40 in good health. The sequencing sample was made of naive CD8+ T cells sorted from blood. The V call is TRBV5-8, the J call TRBJ1-1; unclear D gene. In DNA, the CDR3 is TGTGCCAGCAGCTTGGCGAGGATGAACACTGAAGCTTTCTTT. Protein sequence: CASSLARMNTEAFF.